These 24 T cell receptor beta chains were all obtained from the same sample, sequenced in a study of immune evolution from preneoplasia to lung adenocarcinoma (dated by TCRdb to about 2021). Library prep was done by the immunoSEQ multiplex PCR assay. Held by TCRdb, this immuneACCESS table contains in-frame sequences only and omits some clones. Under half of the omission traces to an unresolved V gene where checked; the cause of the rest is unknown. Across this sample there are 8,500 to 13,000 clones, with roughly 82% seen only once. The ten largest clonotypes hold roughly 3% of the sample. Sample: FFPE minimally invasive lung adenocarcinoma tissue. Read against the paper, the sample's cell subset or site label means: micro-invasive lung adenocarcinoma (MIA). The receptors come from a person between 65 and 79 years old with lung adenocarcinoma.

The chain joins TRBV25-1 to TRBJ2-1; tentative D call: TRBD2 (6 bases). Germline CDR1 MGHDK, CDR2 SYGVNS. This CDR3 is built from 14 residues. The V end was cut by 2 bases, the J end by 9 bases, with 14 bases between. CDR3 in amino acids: CASSEGGLRGEQFF. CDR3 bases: TGTGCCAGCAGTGAAGGAGGGCTTAGAGGTGAGCAGTTCTTC. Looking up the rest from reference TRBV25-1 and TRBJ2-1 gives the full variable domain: EADIYQTPRYLVIGTGKKITLECSQTMGHDKMYWYQQDPGMELHLIHYSYGVNSTEKGDLSSESTVSRIRTEHFPLTLESARPSHTSQYLCASSEGGLRGEQFFGPGTRLTVL.

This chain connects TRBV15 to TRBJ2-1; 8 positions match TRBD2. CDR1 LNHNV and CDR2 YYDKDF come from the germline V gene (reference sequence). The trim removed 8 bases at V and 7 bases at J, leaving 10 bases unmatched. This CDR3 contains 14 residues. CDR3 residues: CATAKAGAGNEQFF. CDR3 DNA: TGTGCCACCGCCAAAGCGGGGGCCGGTAATGAGCAGTTCTTC.

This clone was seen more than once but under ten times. CDR3 nucleotide sequence: TGTGCCAGCAGCTTAACCGGGACCGAAAATTCACCCCTCCACTTT. Amino acid sequence: CASSLTGTENSPLHF. The chain is built from TRBV7-9 and TRBJ1-6; TRBD1 is a possible D gene (5 bases). There are 15 residues in the CDR3. CDR1 is SEHNR and CDR2 is FQNEAQ in the germline V gene (reference sequence). The V end lost 2 bases, the J end lost 7 bases, and 12 bases lay between the germline ends.

Written as DNA, the CDR3 is TGCGCCAGTAAACGGACTAGCGGGGGGGCTTCCCACCACACAGATACGCAGTATTTT. This gives the protein CASKRTSGGASHHTDTQYF. The chain joins TRBV5-1 to TRBJ2-3; 15 bases map to TRBD2. The CDR3 sequence is 19 residues long. Germline V gene data show CDR1 as SGHRS and CDR2 as YFSETQ. Unmatched junction bases numbered 15, after V lost 8 bases and J lost 2 bases.

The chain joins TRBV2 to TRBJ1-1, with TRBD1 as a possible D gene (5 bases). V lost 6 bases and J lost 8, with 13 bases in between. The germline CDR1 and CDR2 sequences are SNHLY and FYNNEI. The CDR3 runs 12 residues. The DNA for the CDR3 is TGTGCCAGCAGAGATACAGGAGTAGAAGCTTTCTTT. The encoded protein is CASRDTGVEAFF. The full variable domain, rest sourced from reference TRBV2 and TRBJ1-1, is EPEVTQTPSHQVTQMGQEVILRCVPISNHLYFYWYRQILGQKVEFLVSFYNNEISEKSEIFDDQFSVERPDGSNFTLKIRSTKLEDSAMYFCASRDTGVEAFFGQGTRLTVV.

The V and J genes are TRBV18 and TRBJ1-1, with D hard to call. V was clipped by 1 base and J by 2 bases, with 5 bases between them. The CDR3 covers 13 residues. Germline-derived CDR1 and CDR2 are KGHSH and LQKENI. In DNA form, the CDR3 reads TGTGCCAGCTCACCACAGGGAAACACTGAAGCTTTCTTT. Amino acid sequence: CASSPQGNTEAFF.

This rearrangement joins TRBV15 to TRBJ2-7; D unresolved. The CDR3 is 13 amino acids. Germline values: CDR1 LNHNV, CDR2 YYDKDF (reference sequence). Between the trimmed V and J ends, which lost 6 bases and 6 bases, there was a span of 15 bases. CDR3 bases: TGTGCCACCAGTAGTTCCGAGGTCCGCGAGCAGTACTTC. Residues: CATSSSEVREQYF.

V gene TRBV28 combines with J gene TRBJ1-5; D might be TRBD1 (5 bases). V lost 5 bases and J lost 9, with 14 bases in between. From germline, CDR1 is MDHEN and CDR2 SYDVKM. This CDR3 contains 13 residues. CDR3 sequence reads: CASSPPAGRPQHF. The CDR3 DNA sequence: TGTGCCAGCAGTCCCCCGGCGGGACGGCCCCAGCATTTT.

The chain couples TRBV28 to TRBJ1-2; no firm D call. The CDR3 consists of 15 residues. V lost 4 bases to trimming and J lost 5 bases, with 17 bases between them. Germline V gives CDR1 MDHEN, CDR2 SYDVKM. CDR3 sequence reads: CASSSSSRVRYGYTF. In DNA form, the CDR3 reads TGTGCCAGCAGTTCCAGTTCACGAGTACGGTATGGCTACACCTTC.

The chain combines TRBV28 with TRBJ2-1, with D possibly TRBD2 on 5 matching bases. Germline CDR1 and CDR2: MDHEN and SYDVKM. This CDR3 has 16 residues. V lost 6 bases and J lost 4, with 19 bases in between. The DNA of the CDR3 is TGTGCCAGCAGACCCAGAATCGGACTCTCTTACAATGAGCAGTTCTTC. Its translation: CASRPRIGLSYNEQFF.

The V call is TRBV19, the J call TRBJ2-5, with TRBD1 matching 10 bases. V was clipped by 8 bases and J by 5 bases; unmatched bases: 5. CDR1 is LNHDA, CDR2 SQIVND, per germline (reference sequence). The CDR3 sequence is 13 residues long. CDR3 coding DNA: TGTGCCAGTTCGGGACAGGGGTTGGAGACCCAGTACTTC. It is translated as CASSGQGLETQYF. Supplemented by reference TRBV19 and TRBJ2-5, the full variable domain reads DGGITQSPKYLFRKEGQNVTLSCEQNLNHDAMYWYRQDPGQGLRLIYYSQIVNDFQKGDIAEGYSVSREKKESFPLTVTSAQKNPTAFYLCASSGQGLETQYFGPGTRLLVL.

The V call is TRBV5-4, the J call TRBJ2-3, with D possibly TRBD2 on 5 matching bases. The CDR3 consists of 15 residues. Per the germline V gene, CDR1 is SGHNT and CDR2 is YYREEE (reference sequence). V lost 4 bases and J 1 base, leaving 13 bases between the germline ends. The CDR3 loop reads CASSLGSVRTDTQYF. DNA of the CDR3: TGTGCCAGCAGCCTAGGGAGTGTCCGCACAGATACGCAGTATTTT.

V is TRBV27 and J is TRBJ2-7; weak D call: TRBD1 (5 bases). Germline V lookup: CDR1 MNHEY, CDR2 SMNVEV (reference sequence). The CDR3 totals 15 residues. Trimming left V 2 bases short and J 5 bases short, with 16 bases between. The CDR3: CASSLVPGYMDEQYF. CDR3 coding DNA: TGTGCCAGCAGTTTAGTCCCAGGGTACATGGACGAGCAGTACTTC.

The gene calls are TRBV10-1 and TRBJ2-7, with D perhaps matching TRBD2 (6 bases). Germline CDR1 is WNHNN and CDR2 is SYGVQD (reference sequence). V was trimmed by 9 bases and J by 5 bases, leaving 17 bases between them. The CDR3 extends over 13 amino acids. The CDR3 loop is CARPGDGVHEQYF. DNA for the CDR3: TGCGCCAGGCCGGGGGACGGAGTCCACGAGCAGTACTTC.

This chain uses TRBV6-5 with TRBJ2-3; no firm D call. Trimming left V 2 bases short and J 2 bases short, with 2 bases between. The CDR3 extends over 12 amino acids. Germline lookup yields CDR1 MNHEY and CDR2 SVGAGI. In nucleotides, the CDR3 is TGTGCCAGCAGTTACGACACAGATACGCAGTATTTT. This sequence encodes CASSYDTDTQYF.

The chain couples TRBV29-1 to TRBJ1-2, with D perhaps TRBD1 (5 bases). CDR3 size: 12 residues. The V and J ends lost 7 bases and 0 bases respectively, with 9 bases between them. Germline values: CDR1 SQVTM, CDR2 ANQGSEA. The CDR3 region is CSGETANYGYTF. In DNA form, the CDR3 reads TGCAGCGGGGAGACAGCTAACTATGGCTACACCTTC.

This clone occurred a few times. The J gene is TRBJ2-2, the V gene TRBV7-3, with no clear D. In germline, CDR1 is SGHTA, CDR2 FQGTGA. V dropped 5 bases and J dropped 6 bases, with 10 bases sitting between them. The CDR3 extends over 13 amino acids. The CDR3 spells CASSPAEAGELFF. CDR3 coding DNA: TGTGCCAGCAGCCCGGCCGAGGCCGGGGAGCTGTTTTTT.

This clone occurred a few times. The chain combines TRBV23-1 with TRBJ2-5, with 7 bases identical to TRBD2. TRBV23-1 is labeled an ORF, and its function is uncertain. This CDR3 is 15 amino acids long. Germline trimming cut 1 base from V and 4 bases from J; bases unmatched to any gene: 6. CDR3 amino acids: CASSQFRREGETQYF. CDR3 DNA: TGCGCCAGCAGTCAATTCCGCAGGGAGGGAGAGACCCAGTACTTC.

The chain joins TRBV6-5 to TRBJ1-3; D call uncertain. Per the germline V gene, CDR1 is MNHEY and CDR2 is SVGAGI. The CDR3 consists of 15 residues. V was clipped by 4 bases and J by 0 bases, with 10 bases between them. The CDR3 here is CASSSTASSGNTIYF. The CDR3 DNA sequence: TGTGCCAGCAGTTCCACGGCTAGCTCTGGAAACACCATATATTTT.

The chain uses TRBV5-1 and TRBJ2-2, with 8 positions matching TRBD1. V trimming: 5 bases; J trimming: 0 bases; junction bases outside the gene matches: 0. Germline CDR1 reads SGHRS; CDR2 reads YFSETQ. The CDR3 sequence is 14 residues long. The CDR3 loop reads CASRQGANTGELFF. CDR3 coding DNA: TGCGCCAGCAGACAGGGGGCGAACACCGGGGAGCTGTTTTTT.

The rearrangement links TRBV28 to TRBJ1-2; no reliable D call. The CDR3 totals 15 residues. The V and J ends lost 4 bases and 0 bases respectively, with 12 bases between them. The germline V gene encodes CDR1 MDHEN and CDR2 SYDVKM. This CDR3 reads CASSSHSPPNYGYTF. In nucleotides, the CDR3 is TGTGCCAGCAGTTCACACAGCCCACCTAACTATGGCTACACCTTC.

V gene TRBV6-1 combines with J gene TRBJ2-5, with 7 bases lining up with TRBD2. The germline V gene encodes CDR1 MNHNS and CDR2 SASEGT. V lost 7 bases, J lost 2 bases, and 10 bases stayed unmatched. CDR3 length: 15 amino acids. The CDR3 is CASMGMGGRQETQYF. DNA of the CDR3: TGTGCCAGCATGGGGATGGGGGGGAGGCAAGAGACCCAGTACTTC.

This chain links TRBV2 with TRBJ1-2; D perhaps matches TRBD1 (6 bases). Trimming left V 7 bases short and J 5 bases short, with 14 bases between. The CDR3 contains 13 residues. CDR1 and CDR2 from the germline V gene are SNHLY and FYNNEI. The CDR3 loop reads CASMRGGNYGYTF. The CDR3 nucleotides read TGTGCCAGCATGAGAGGGGGAAATTATGGCTACACCTTC.

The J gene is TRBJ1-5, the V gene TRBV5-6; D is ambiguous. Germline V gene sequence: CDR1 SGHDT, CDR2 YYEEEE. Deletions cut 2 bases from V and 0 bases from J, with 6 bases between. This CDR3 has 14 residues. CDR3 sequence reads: CASSFIGSNQPQHF. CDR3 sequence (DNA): TGTGCCAGCAGCTTCATCGGTAGCAATCAGCCCCAGCATTTT.